Below are 13 T cell receptor beta chains sequenced from a single sample in a study of blood T cells in healthy people across ages. Primed by a sample-barcoded 5' primer and a J-beta primer mix, a second PCR proceeded for about 7 to 11 cycles. TCRdb re-called the 5' RACE reads with MiXCR, one entry per CDR3 protein. The sample includes hundreds of thousands of distinct CDR3 sequences, 25% to 35% seen only once; the top ten take around 14%. What was sequenced was blood. These receptors originate from an elderly woman in good health.

The chain employs TRBV20-1 and TRBJ1-5; 7 bases map to TRBD1. The CDR3 is made up of 15 amino acids. V was pared by 1 base and J by 7 bases, with 10 bases of the junction left unmatched. Germline V gene lookup returns CDR1 DFQATT and CDR2 SNEGSKA (reference sequence). The CDR3 region has the DNA TGCAGTGCTAGAGCCCTAGTACAAGGGGGCCAGCCCCAGCATTTT. It is translated as CSARALVQGGQPQHF.

This clonotype was counted only a few times. A much larger clone lies one base from this, so it may be a read error. CDR3 DNA sequence: TGCACCGTTCAATTCGAGGGGCGAGCAGCTTTCTTT. It encodes CTVQFEGRAAFF. V is TRBV29-1 and J is TRBJ1-1; tentative D call: TRBD1 (5 bases). The CDR3 runs 12 residues. Per the germline V gene, CDR1 is SQVTM and CDR2 is ANQGSEA.

This clonotype was counted a few times. This chain joins TRBV27 and TRBJ2-7, with 11 bases lining up with TRBD2. This CDR3 is built from 18 residues. Germline CDR1 MNHEY, CDR2 SMNVEV (reference sequence). With V trimmed by 2 bases and J by 2 bases, 11 bases remained unmatched. The CDR3 loop is CASSLGGLRLAGPYEQYF. The CDR3 coding sequence is TGTGCCAGCAGTTTAGGGGGGCTGAGACTAGCGGGGCCCTACGAGCAGTACTTC.

This clonotype showed up just a few times. An end of the junction does not agree with germline; a read error may underlie this. The chain couples TRBV10-3 to TRBJ2-1, with 13 bases matching TRBD2. TRBJ2-7 explains the end of the DNA better; the J call may be wrong. Per germline, CDR1 ENHRY and CDR2 SYGVKD. The CDR3 totals 16 residues. The CDR3 DNA reads TGTGCCACCAGTGGCGGACTAGCGGGGGCCTACAATGAGCAGTACTTC. As protein: CATSGGLAGAYNEQYF.

The rearrangement joins TRBV29-1 to TRBJ1-1; 7 bases align to TRBD1. V trimming: 5 bases; J trimming: 1 base; junction bases outside the gene matches: 4. Per germline, CDR1 SQVTM and CDR2 ANQGSEA. The CDR3 covers 13 residues. Written as DNA, the CDR3 is TGCAGCGTTTCGACAGGGTCGAACACTGAAGCTTTCTTT. This translates into CSVSTGSNTEAFF.

The chain is built from TRBV6-5 and TRBJ2-1; 14 bases are shared with TRBD2. The CDR3 consists of 16 residues. CDR1 is MNHEY and CDR2 is SVGAGI in the germline V gene. V dropped 4 bases and J dropped 6; count of bases not matched to a gene: 5. The chain's CDR3 is CASSSGLAGGFNEQFF. DNA of the CDR3: TGTGCCAGCAGTTCCGGACTAGCGGGGGGTTTCAATGAGCAGTTCTTC.

Many counts were recorded for this clonotype. This chain joins TRBV6-1 and TRBJ2-7; 8 bases are shared with TRBD1. With 5 bases clipped from V and 4 bases from J, the junction kept 7 bases outside the gene matches. The CDR3 is 14 amino acids. Looked up from germline, CDR1 is MNHNS and CDR2 is SASEGT. The chain's CDR3 is CASSPSGQAYEQYF. DNA for the CDR3: TGTGCCAGCAGTCCTTCGGGACAGGCGTACGAGCAGTACTTC.

This clonotype appeared many times. The chain recombines TRBV4-3 with TRBJ2-5; tentative D call: TRBD1 (7 bases). The V gene's germline CDR1 is LGHNA and CDR2 YSLEER. Trimming removed 1 base at V and 5 bases at J, with 14 bases between. This CDR3 region has 15 residues. CDR3 region: CASSQGLGGQETQYF. Here the CDR3 DNA reads TGCGCCAGCAGCCAAGGGTTGGGGGGACAGGAGACCCAGTACTTC.

This clonotype was seen a few times. V usage is TRBV27 and J usage is TRBJ1-1; no clear D. The V gene lost 6 bases and the J gene lost 2 bases, with 19 bases spanning the gap. This CDR3 contains 16 residues. Germline assignment: CDR1 MNHEY and CDR2 SMNVEV (reference sequence). CDR3 bases: TGTGCCAGCAGCCAACACCCGTGGCGGGCTAACACTGAAGCTTTCTTT. Amino acids: CASSQHPWRANTEAFF.

This clonotype was recorded at least ten times. CDR3 sequence reads: CSVGGGQMNTEAFF. The CDR3, as DNA: TGCAGTGTTGGAGGAGGACAGATGAACACTGAAGCTTTCTTT. V is TRBV20-1 and J is TRBJ1-1; TRBD1 might be the D (6 bases). Trimming pared 7 bases from V and 0 bases from J, leaving 15 bases between. Germline CDR1 DFQATT, CDR2 SNEGSKA (reference sequence). The CDR3 is 14 amino acids.

CDR3 in DNA: TGCAGTGCTAGGATCGGGACTAGCGGGCTAAACGAGCAGTACTTC. Its protein is CSARIGTSGLNEQYF. The V and J genes are TRBV20-1 and TRBJ2-5; the match to TRBD2 covers 12 bases. The J call could be wrong; TRBJ2-7 is a better fit for the DNA end. The CDR3 loop spans 15 amino acids. CDR1 DFQATT and CDR2 SNEGSKA come from the germline V gene (reference sequence).

The sample holds a few counts of this clonotype. The rearrangement links TRBV12-3 or TRBV12-4 to TRBJ1-3; D is unresolved. Trimming cost V 2 bases and J 0 bases, with 8 bases left between them. The CDR3 covers 15 residues. The CDR3 loop is CASSLTASSGNTIYF. Here the CDR3 DNA reads TGTGCCAGCAGTTTAACAGCCAGCTCTGGAAACACCATATATTTT.

This clonotype was detected many times. The rearrangement joins TRBV9 to TRBJ2-5; D is uncertain. CDR1 and CDR2 from the germline V gene are SGDLS and YYNGEE. The CDR3 extends over 15 amino acids. The V gene lost 4 bases and the J gene lost 2 bases, with 15 bases spanning the gap. CDR3 protein: CASSPQPVGQETQYF. The CDR3 DNA is TGTGCCAGCAGCCCCCAGCCTGTAGGACAAGAGACCCAGTACTTC. The whole variable domain, remainder taken from reference TRBV9 and TRBJ2-5, is DSGVTQTPKHLITATGQRVTLRCSPRSGDLSVYWYQQSLDQGLQFLIQYYNGEERAKGNILERFSAQQFPDLHSELNLSSLELGDSALYFCASSPQPVGQETQYFGPGTRLLVL.